The 23 T cell receptor beta chains below all came from one sample that was sequenced in a study of regulatory T cells in long-lasting Graves disease. Time point of the sample: newly diagnosed GD, antithyroid drugs for less than 3 months. PBMC RNA served as the TCR library source. HTBI primers from iRepertoire and Arm-PCR of CDR3 regions yielded the TCR beta libraries. TCRdb re-called the multiplex PCR reads with MiXCR, one entry per CDR3 protein. The sample yields 380,000 or so distinct CDR3 sequences, around 16% seen once. This same sample was also part of a study on T cells in Graves' hyperthyroidism and ophthalmopathy.

Sequencing was performed on peripheral blood mononuclear cells (PBMCs), taken at new diagnosis, from a patient treated with antithyroid drugs. These receptors were obtained from a woman between 18 and 29 years old with Graves disease.

The rearrangement uses TRBV9 and TRBJ2-2; D gene unclear. The CDR3 sequence is 15 residues long. CDR1 and CDR2 (germline): SGDLS, YYNGEE. The V gene lost 3 bases and the J gene lost 0 bases, with 9 bases spanning the gap. The CDR3 region has the DNA TGTGCCAGCAGCGCCGCAGCCTCGAACACCGGGGAGCTGTTTTTT. As protein: CASSAAASNTGELFF.

This clonotype was detected ten times or more. The chain's CDR3 is CASSQDPGILGEQYF. CDR3 nucleotide sequence: TGTGCCAGCAGCCAAGATCCCGGGATCCTGGGGGAGCAGTACTTC. This sequence joins TRBV3-1 and TRBJ2-7, with a weak D call TRBD2 (5 bases). V gave up 0 bases and J gave up 7 bases, with 16 bases separating them. The CDR3 is made up of 15 amino acids. Germline lookup yields CDR1 LGHDT and CDR2 YNNKEL (reference sequence).

This clonotype was seen ten or more times. The V gene is TRBV3-1, the J gene TRBJ1-2; no reliable D call. CDR3 length equals 14 residues. Germline lookup yields CDR1 LGHDT and CDR2 YNNKEL (reference sequence). The germline V and J ends were trimmed by 1 base and 8 bases, with 14 bases remaining between them. CDR3 residues: CASSQGQARGGYTF. DNA for the CDR3: TGTGCCAGCAGCCAAGGGCAGGCCCGTGGAGGCTACACCTTC.

This clonotype has ten or more counts. This rearrangement joins TRBV28 to TRBJ2-7; D unclear. Trimming stripped 2 bases from V and 7 bases from J, with 18 bases between. The CDR3 extends over 15 amino acids. Germline CDR1 is MDHEN and CDR2 is SYDVKM. CDR3 region: CASSLPEARSGEQYF. The CDR3 bases are TGTGCCAGCAGTTTACCAGAAGCTAGGTCCGGTGAGCAGTACTTC.

This clonotype was counted many times. The J gene is TRBJ2-1, the V gene TRBV20-1; D is unresolved. CDR3 length equals 14 residues. Trimming pared 3 bases from V and 4 bases from J, leaving 13 bases between. Germline values: CDR1 DFQATT, CDR2 SNEGSKA (reference sequence). The DNA for the CDR3 is TGCAGTGCTAGTGGGTTCGGCGTTTACAATGAGCAGTTCTTC. Protein: CSASGFGVYNEQFF.

This clonotype was seen repeatedly, ten times or more. The chain is built from TRBV3-1 and TRBJ1-1; D may be TRBD1 (5 bases). The V end lost 3 bases, the J end lost 1 base, and 9 bases lay between the germline ends. The CDR3 has 14 amino acids. The V gene's germline CDR1 is LGHDT and CDR2 YNNKEL (reference sequence). The CDR3 reads CASSQVQGNTEAFF. In DNA, the CDR3 is TGTGCCAGCAGCCAGGTTCAGGGGAACACTGAAGCTTTCTTT. Full variable domain (remainder filled in from reference TRBV3-1 and TRBJ1-1): DTAVSQTPKYLVTQMGNDKSIKCEQNLGHDTMYWYKQDSKKFLKIMFSYNNKELIINETVPNRFSPKSPDKAHLNLHINSLELGDSAVYFCASSQVQGNTEAFFGQGTRLTVV.

Many counts were recorded for this clonotype. The genes are TRBV5-1 and TRBJ2-3, with 7 nucleotides matching TRBD2. The trim removed 0 bases at V and 2 bases at J, leaving 12 bases unmatched. Per germline, CDR1 SGHRS and CDR2 YFSETQ. This CDR3 comprises 18 residues. In DNA, the CDR3 is TGCGCCAGCAGCTTGGAAGCATTGGGGGGGGTATACACAGATACGCAGTATTTT. Its protein is CASSLEALGGVYTDTQYF.

The genes are TRBV6-5 and TRBJ1-4; D might be TRBD1 (6 bases). The germline V gene encodes CDR1 MNHEY and CDR2 SVGAGI. V was clipped by 2 bases and J by 8 bases, with 15 bases between them. CDR3 length equals 15 residues. The CDR3 reads CASSYRRGGGEKLFF. Here the CDR3 DNA reads TGTGCCAGCAGTTACCGCAGGGGAGGAGGGGAAAAACTGTTTTTT.

In this sample, this clonotype turned up a few times. This chain connects TRBV27 to TRBJ1-6; 8 bases map to TRBD1. The CDR3 sequence is 13 residues long. The ends lost 10 bases at V and 7 bases at J; junction bases unmatched: 6. The V gene's germline CDR1 is MNHEY and CDR2 SMNVEV (reference sequence). CDR3 in DNA: TGTGCCACCCACAGGGGGATGAATTCACCCCTCCACTTT. Amino acids: CATHRGMNSPLHF.

This chain connects TRBV5-5 to TRBJ2-2; weak D call: TRBD2 (5 bases). This CDR3 is built from 15 residues. V was pared by 0 bases and J by 4 bases, with 10 bases between. Germline V gene sequence: CDR1 SGHKS, CDR2 YYEKEE (reference sequence). CDR3 protein: CASSLVLASTGELFF. In nucleotides, the CDR3 is TGTGCCAGCAGCTTGGTTCTAGCAAGCACCGGGGAGCTGTTTTTT.

The table lists this clonotype with a count of one. The V gene is TRBV20-1, the J gene TRBJ1-4; TRBD1 might be the D (6 bases). The ends were cut back, 5 bases at V and 4 bases at J, with 17 bases in the middle. CDR3 size: 15 residues. CDR1 and CDR2 from the germline V gene are DFQATT and SNEGSKA (reference sequence). CDR3 nucleotide sequence: TGCAGTGCTCGTAGCGGGGGGCTCGGTAATGAAAAACTGTTTTTT. It specifies CSARSGGLGNEKLFF.

This clonotype was seen at least ten times. The chain joins TRBV18 to TRBJ2-5; 10 positions agree with TRBD2. The CDR3 has 16 amino acids. Germline loops: CDR1 KGHSH, CDR2 LQKENI. Trimming at V came to 0 bases and at J to 2 bases, leaving 3 bases not matched to a gene. This CDR3 is CASSPPTSGLQETQYF. As DNA, the CDR3 is TGTGCCAGCTCACCACCGACTAGCGGGTTACAAGAGACCCAGTACTTC.

This clonotype has more than one count but fewer than ten. A read error is possible here, since a much larger clone lies one base away. The CDR3 does not close with the conserved phenylalanine or tryptophan, likely indicating a read error. V is TRBV5-1 and J is TRBJ2-1; 8 bases are a match to TRBD2. The CDR3 extends over 16 amino acids. The ends lost 1 base at V and 2 bases at J; junction bases unmatched: 5. CDR1 and CDR2 from the germline V gene are SGHRS and YFSETQ. The CDR3 loop reads CASSLRVAGPYNEQFL. Here the CDR3 DNA reads TGCGCCAGCAGCTTGCGGGTAGCGGGGCCCTACAATGAGCAGTTCCTC.

At least ten counts were recorded for this clonotype. The chain has TRBV20-1 and TRBJ1-5; maybe TRBD1 (5 bases). CDR3 length: 13 residues. Germline assignment: CDR1 DFQATT and CDR2 SNEGSKA (reference sequence). Trimming took off 6 bases at V and 2 bases at J, with 11 bases between the two ends. In nucleotides, the CDR3 is TGCAGTGCGGGGGAGGCTCGCAATCAGCCCCAGCATTTT. It is translated as CSAGEARNQPQHF.

The chain employs TRBV29-1 and TRBJ2-4, with 7 bases fitting TRBD2. This CDR3 has 14 residues. After removal of 6 bases from V and 7 bases from J, the junction contained 12 bases not matched to a gene. CDR1 is SQVTM, CDR2 ANQGSEA, per germline. CDR3 residues: CSVWRDYGENIQYF. For the CDR3, the DNA is TGCAGCGTCTGGCGGGACTACGGGGAGAACATTCAGTACTTC. Supplemented by reference TRBV29-1 and TRBJ2-4, the full variable domain reads SAVISQKPSRDICQRGTSLTIQCQVDSQVTMMFWYRQQPGQSLTLIATANQGSEATYESGFVIDKFPISRPNLTFSTLTVSNMSPEDSSIYLCSVWRDYGENIQYFGAGTRLSVL.

This rearrangement joins TRBV10-1 to TRBJ2-7; 9 bases align to TRBD1. The germline CDR1 and CDR2 sequences are WNHNN and SYGVQD (reference sequence). The ends lost 3 bases at V and 0 bases at J; junction bases unmatched: 12. The CDR3 is 18 residues long. The CDR3 loop reads CASSDGTGYPRGSYEQYF. The DNA for the CDR3 is TGCGCCAGCAGTGATGGGACAGGGTACCCGAGGGGCTCCTACGAGCAGTACTTC.

The gene calls are TRBV20-1 and TRBJ2-7; D perhaps matches TRBD1 (6 bases). The ends were cut back, 3 bases at V and 4 bases at J, with 19 bases in the middle. CDR3 length: 15 amino acids. The germline gives CDR1 DFQATT, CDR2 SNEGSKA (reference sequence). For the CDR3, the DNA is TGCAGTGCTAGCAACCTGACAGGCATCCTTTACGAGCAGTACTTC. Translated, it gives CSASNLTGILYEQYF.

This clonotype was detected a few times. The gene calls are TRBV6-1 and TRBJ2-1, with TRBD2 identical over 11 bases. The V gene end was trimmed by 5 bases and the J gene end by 0 bases; junction bases not matched to a gene: 9. Germline lookup yields CDR1 MNHNS and CDR2 SASEGT. The CDR3 runs 18 residues. The CDR3 nucleotides are TGTGCCAGCAGTACCTTTAGCGGGAGGGGAACCTCCTACAATGAGCAGTTCTTC. Its translation is CASSTFSGRGTSYNEQFF.

There are many counts of this clonotype. This CDR3 is CASSYSNRAYEQYF. DNA of the CDR3: TGTGCCAGCAGTTACTCGAACAGGGCTTACGAGCAGTACTTC. The chain carries TRBV6-9 and TRBJ2-7, with D perhaps TRBD1 (6 bases). Germline assignment: CDR1 MNHGY and CDR2 SVAAGI. This CDR3 is 14 amino acids long. V lost 3 bases, J lost 4 bases, and 13 bases lay in between.

This clonotype was seen repeatedly, ten times or more. The chain has TRBV24-1 and TRBJ1-2; D gene unclear. Germline CDR1 reads KGHDR; CDR2 reads SFDVKD. CDR3 length: 14 amino acids. V lost 4 bases, J lost 8 bases, and 16 bases lay in between. CDR3 bases: TGTGCCACCAGTGACCCTCCGGGAAACGGAGGCTACACCTTC. This encodes CATSDPPGNGGYTF.

The J gene is TRBJ1-6, the V gene TRBV19, with 8 bases matching TRBD1. J gave up 3 bases and V 6 bases, and 10 bases lay outside the gene matches. The CDR3 runs to 17 residues. The V gene's germline CDR1 is LNHDA and CDR2 SQIVND (reference sequence). The CDR3 sequence: CASSTDRVRGYNSPLHF. The CDR3 DNA reads TGTGCCAGTAGCACGGACAGGGTACGGGGCTATAATTCACCCCTCCACTTT.

There are many counts of this clonotype. The V gene is TRBV28, the J gene TRBJ1-2, with a possible D match to TRBD1 (6 bases). The germline V and J ends were trimmed by 6 bases and 7 bases, with 15 bases remaining between them. The CDR3 extends over 13 amino acids. Per the germline V gene, CDR1 is MDHEN and CDR2 is SYDVKM. CDR3 region: CASRPTGSGGYTF. DNA for the CDR3: TGTGCCAGCAGACCTACAGGGTCTGGTGGCTACACCTTC.

This clonotype has at least ten counts. J is TRBJ1-6 and V is TRBV6-1; D ambiguous. The CDR3 is made up of 15 amino acids. Per the germline V gene, CDR1 is MNHNS and CDR2 is SASEGT. V shed 6 bases and J shed 7 bases, with 16 bases lying between them. The CDR3 coding sequence is TGTGCCAGCAGGCAGCCAGGCATGAGGAATTCACCCCTCCACTTT. Amino acids: CASRQPGMRNSPLHF.